This paragraph covers one TCR beta chain sequence. What it binds is unknown. These data are taken from a study of vaccination effects on CD4 cells after COVID-19. Trimming removed 0 bases at V and 13 bases at J, with 13 bases between. The germline CDR1 and CDR2 sequences are SGHRS and YFSETQ. The CDR3 totals 13 residues. CD4+ T cells specific for antigen were expanded with viral peptide pools by the ViraFEST assay before sequencing. The authors isolated CD4+ T cells after nine to eleven days of culture. Nucleocapsid antibodies stayed negative before and after vaccination, showing no earlier SARS-CoV-2 infection. IL-2 medium took the place of half the medium on both days 3 and 7. Sequencing used immunoSEQ multiplex PCR; TCRdb keeps in-frame clones, though not all of them. The table includes tens of thousands of clones, more than 70% detected once.

This clonotype was obtained from a human donor who received a COVID-19 vaccine. The chain has TRBV5-1 and TRBJ1-4, with a tentative D call TRBD1 (5 bases). The sequencing used CD4+ T cells from PBMCs cultured with HCoV-NL63 spike peptides, collected before COVID-19 vaccination. The CDR3 protein is CASSLEGSGGLFF. CDR3 DNA: TGCGCCAGCAGCTTGGAAGGGTCGGGGGGACTGTTTTTT.